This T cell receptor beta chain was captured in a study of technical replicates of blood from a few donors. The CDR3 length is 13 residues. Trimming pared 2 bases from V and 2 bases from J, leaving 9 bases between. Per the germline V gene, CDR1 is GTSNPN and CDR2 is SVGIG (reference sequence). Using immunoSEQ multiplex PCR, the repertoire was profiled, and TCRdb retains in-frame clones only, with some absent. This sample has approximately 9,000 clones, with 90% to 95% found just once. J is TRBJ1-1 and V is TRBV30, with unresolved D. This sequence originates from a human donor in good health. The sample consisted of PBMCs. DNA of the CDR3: TGTGCCTGGAGTTATCAGGCCAACACTGAAGCTTTCTTT. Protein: CAWSYQANTEAFF.